This is a list of T cell receptor beta chains from one sample in a study of blood T cells in healthy people across ages. Via MiXCR, TCRdb re-called the 5' RACE reads, giving one row per CDR3 protein. The data contain 700,000 to 950,000 distinct CDR3 sequences, roughly 64% of them singletons. Sequenced material: blood. The receptors shown here come from a man younger than 45 in good health. Each CDR3 is given with its conserved first and last residue. The D gene is left open where the match is weak. Clone size appears in some rows only: once, few, many, or a class for an expanded clone.

TRBD1	TRBJ2-5	.	TRBV4-2	TGTGCCAGCAGCCAAGATGTGGGACAGCAAGAGACCCAGTACTTC	CASSQDVGQQETQYF
.	TRBJ2-3	.	TRBV12-3/TRBV12-4	TGTGCCAGCAGTCCCAGATGGGGTACGCAGTATTTT	CASSPRWGTQYF
TRBD2	TRBJ2-5	.	TRBV13	TGTGCCAGCAGCTTACGAGCGGGAGTATTGGAGACCCAGTACTTC	CASSLRAGVLETQYF
TRBD1	TRBJ2-7	.	TRBV5-1	TGCGCCAGCAGCCTTAAATCCGGGACAGGGTACAACGAGCAGTACTTC	CASSLKSGTGYNEQYF
.	TRBJ1-2	.	TRBV20-1	TGCAGTGCTAGGGGTACAGAAAACTATGGCTACACCTTC	CSARGTENYGYTF
TRBD1	TRBJ1-6	few	TRBV10-3	TGTGCCATCAGAGAGGGACAGGGTAATTCACCCCTCCACTTT	CAIREGQGNSPLHF
.	TRBJ2-1	.	TRBV7-2	TGTGCCAGCAGCTTAGTAGGTCGGCAGTTCTTC	CASSLVGRQFF
TRBD2	TRBJ2-7	.	TRBV20-1	TGCAGTGCTAGAGGGGCGACTAGCGGGAGATACGAGCAGTACTTC	CSARGATSGRYEQYF
.	TRBJ2-3	.	TRBV15	TGTGCCACCAGCACCCTCAGCGGCGGTACGCAGTATTTT	CATSTLSGGTQYF
TRBD2	TRBJ2-3	once	TRBV20-1	TGCAGTGCTAGTCTAGCGGGCCGGGGGGATACGCAGTATTTT	CSASLAGRGDTQYF
.	TRBJ2-7	.	TRBV13	TGTGCCAGCAGCAACCGGGACCCATACGAGCAGTACTTC	CASSNRDPYEQYF
TRBD2	TRBJ2-2	.	TRBV7-9	TGTGCCAGCAGCTTGGGACTAGCGGGAGCGAACACCGGGGAGCTGTTTTTT	CASSLGLAGANTGELFF
.	TRBJ1-2	.	TRBV7-9	TGTGCCAGCAGCTTAGATTACGCGGGGGGCTACACCTTC	CASSLDYAGGYTF
TRBD2	TRBJ2-1	.	TRBV10-2	TGCGCCAGCAGTGAGTCGGAGCGGGGGCGTTTATACAATGAGCAGTTCTTC	CASSESERGRLYNEQFF
TRBD1	TRBJ2-6	.	TRBV7-8	TGTGCCAGCAGCAAGCGGACAGGCATAATCTCTGGGGCCAACGTCCTGACTTTC	CASSKRTGIISGANVLTF
TRBD1	TRBJ2-7	.	TRBV28	TGTGCCAGCAGTACCCCGGGACAGGTCTACGAGCAGTACTTC	CASSTPGQVYEQYF
.	TRBJ2-3	once	TRBV7-6	TGTGCCAGCAGCCCCTTCTCGAGGGGGGCGCCAGATACGCAGTATTTT	CASSPFSRGAPDTQYF
.	TRBJ2-5	.	TRBV27	TGTGCCAGCAGTTTGTTCTATTTGGGGCAAGAGACCCAGTACTTC	CASSLFYLGQETQYF
.	TRBJ2-5	once	TRBV10-3	TGTGCCATCAGTGACTCTTACGGTCTGGGGCCCCGGGAGACCCAGTACTTC	CAISDSYGLGPRETQYF
.	TRBJ2-7	few	TRBV10-3	TGTGCCATCAGTGAAAAGGGAACCTACGAGCAGTACTTC	CAISEKGTYEQYF
.	TRBJ2-5	few	TRBV3-1	TGTGCCAGCAGCGAAGGGAACGGGGCGTACCAAGAGACCCAGTACTTC	CASSEGNGAYQETQYF
.	TRBJ2-5	.	TRBV6-6	TGTACCAGCAGTACTACAACTCAAGAGACCCAGTACTTC	CTSSTTTQETQYF
.	TRBJ2-1	.	TRBV29-1	TGCAGCGTTGGGCGGGTTAACAATGAGCAGTTCTTC	CSVGRVNNEQFF
TRBD1	TRBJ1-2	many	TRBV12-3/TRBV12-4	TGTGCCAGCAGAGCGACAGGGAGCTATGGCTACACCTTC	CASRATGSYGYTF
.	TRBJ2-3	once	TRBV10-3	TGTGCCATCAGTGAGCGAGGGGAGTATCCCACAGATACGCAGTATTTT	CAISERGEYPTDTQYF
.	TRBJ2-1	.	TRBV12-3/TRBV12-4	TGTGCCAGCAGTTTTGGTCCTAGCCCCAATGAGCAGTTCTTC	CASSFGPSPNEQFF
.	TRBJ1-6	.	TRBV14	TGTGCCAGCAGCCAGGGCAGCTTCTCCTATAATTCACCCCTCCACTTT	CASSQGSFSYNSPLHF
.	TRBJ2-2	few	TRBV10-2	TGCGCCAGCAGTGATAACGGGGAGCTGTTTTTT	CASSDNGELFF
TRBD2	TRBJ2-5	.	TRBV15	TGTGCCACCAGCCTCCGGACTAGCGGGAGGGCCATTGAGACCCAGTACTTC	CATSLRTSGRAIETQYF
.	TRBJ2-5	few	TRBV29-1	TGCAGCGTTGACGTCTCCTCGCTAGCGATTCAAGAGACCCAGTACTTC	CSVDVSSLAIQETQYF
TRBD2	TRBJ2-1	.	TRBV20-1	TGCAGTGCTAGAGATTTCGGGAGCGGGGGCTCCTACAATGAGCAGTTCTTC	CSARDFGSGGSYNEQFF
.	TRBJ2-1	.	TRBV5-1	TGCGCCAGCAGCTTGGGGCCCAGGGCCTCCTACAATGAGCAGTTCTTC	CASSLGPRASYNEQFF
TRBD2	TRBJ2-1	.	TRBV6-2/TRBV6-3	TGTGCCAGCAGTTACTCGAGCGGGGTTACCCTAGCGGCCTCCTACAATGAGCAGTTCTTC	CASSYSSGVTLAASYNEQFF
.	TRBJ2-3	.	TRBV7-2	TGTGCCAGCAGCTCAGGGGTTGGAGATACGCGGTATTTT	CASSSGVGDTRYF
.	TRBJ2-7	.	TRBV25-1	TGTGCCAGCAGTTATGGGGGAGACCTCTACGAGCAGTACTTC	CASSYGGDLYEQYF
.	TRBJ1-2	few	TRBV4-2	TGTGCCAGCAGCCAAGATACCAGGGCGGCTCATGGCTACACCTTC	CASSQDTRAAHGYTF
.	TRBJ1-6	.	TRBV12-3/TRBV12-4	TGTGCCAGCAGTTTCCGAGACAGCCCTAATTCACCCCTCCACTTT	CASSFRDSPNSPLHF
.	TRBJ2-3	.	TRBV5-1	TGCGCCAGCAGCTTGGATCAGGGGAATACGCAGTATTTT	CASSLDQGNTQYF
.	TRBJ1-5	.	TRBV25-1	TGTGCCAGCAGTCCACGGGGTAGCAATCAGCCCCAGCATTTT	CASSPRGSNQPQHF
TRBD2	TRBJ2-1	.	TRBV29-1	TGCAGCGTTGAAGAGCTAGCGGGGGAGCAGTTCTTC	CSVEELAGEQFF
.	TRBJ2-7	.	TRBV7-2	TGTGCCAGCAGCAGCCAAACAGGCTACGAGCAGTACTTC	CASSSQTGYEQYF
TRBD2	TRBJ2-1	.	TRBV20-1	TGCAGTGCCCTTAGGGCGGGAGACTCCTACAATGAGCAGTTCTTC	CSALRAGDSYNEQFF
.	TRBJ2-1	.	TRBV4-3	TGCGCCAGCAGCCAAGATACCACGGGGAGCTCCTACAATGAGCAGTTCTTC	CASSQDTTGSSYNEQFF
TRBD2	TRBJ2-1	many	TRBV7-2	TGTGCCAGCAGCTTAGTTCCAAGCGGGGGGCACAATGAGCAGTTCTTC	CASSLVPSGGHNEQFF
.	TRBJ1-1	.	TRBV10-3	TGTGCCATCACTAGGGATGGGGATACTGAAGCTTTCTTT	CAITRDGDTEAFF
.	TRBJ2-3	.	TRBV29-1	TGCAGCGGAGGGGGGGCCGCAGATACGCAGTATTTT	CSGGGAADTQYF
TRBD1	TRBJ2-4	.	TRBV6-2/TRBV6-3	TGTGCCAGCAGTAGAGGGACAGGGGGCGCCATTCAGTACTTC	CASSRGTGGAIQYF
TRBD2	TRBJ2-1	.	TRBV4-2	TGTGCCAGCAGCCAGAGACTAGCGGGGAGGAATGAGCAGTTCTTC	CASSQRLAGRNEQFF
.	TRBJ1-2	.	TRBV6-5	TGTGCCAGCGGTGTGCTGGCCCAAGACTATGGCTACACCTTC	CASGVLAQDYGYTF
.	TRBJ2-5	.	TRBV2	TGTGCCAGGACAGAGGGGACCCAAGAGACCCAGTACTTC	CARTEGTQETQYF
TRBD2	TRBJ2-5	.	TRBV7-2	TGTGCCAGCAGCATATCTTGGGCGGGAGAGCAGTACTTC	CASSISWAGEQYF
TRBD2	TRBJ2-7	.	TRBV18	TGTGCCAGCGCCACCGGACTAGCGGGGTACGAGCAGTACTTC	CASATGLAGYEQYF
.	TRBJ1-1	.	TRBV15	TGTGCCACCAGCAGAGCAACAGGGAACAACCCTGAAGCTTTCTTT	CATSRATGNNPEAFF
TRBD2	TRBJ2-1	once	TRBV11-2	TGTGCCAGCAGGCCAATAGCGGGAGAGGTCTACAATGAGCAGTTCTTC	CASRPIAGEVYNEQFF
.	TRBJ2-3	few	TRBV28	TGTGCCAGCACCCCCCCTCTAGCGATAAGCACAGATACGCAGTATTTT	CASTPPLAISTDTQYF
TRBD2	TRBJ2-3	.	TRBV20-1	TGCAGTGCCTATCAGCGGGACCTAGGCACAGATACGCAGTATTTT	CSAYQRDLGTDTQYF
.	TRBJ1-5	.	TRBV19	TGTGCCAGTAGTGATCCCCGGACTGTGCGGCCCCAGCATTTT	CASSDPRTVRPQHF